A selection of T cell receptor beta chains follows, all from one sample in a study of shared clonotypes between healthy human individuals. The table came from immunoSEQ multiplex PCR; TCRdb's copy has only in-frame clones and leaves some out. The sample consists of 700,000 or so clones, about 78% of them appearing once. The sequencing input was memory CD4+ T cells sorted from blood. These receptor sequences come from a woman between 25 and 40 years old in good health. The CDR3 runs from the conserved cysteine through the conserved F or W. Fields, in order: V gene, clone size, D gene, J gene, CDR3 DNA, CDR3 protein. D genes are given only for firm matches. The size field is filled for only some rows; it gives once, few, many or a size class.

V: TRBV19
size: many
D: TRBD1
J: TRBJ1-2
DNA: TGTGCCAGTACCCTTGACAGGGGCCTAAGCTATGGCTACACCTTC
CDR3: CASTLDRGLSYGYTF

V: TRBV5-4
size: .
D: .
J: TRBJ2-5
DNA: TGTGCCAGCACCCCTTATGGGGGCTTGATAGAGACCCAGTACTTC
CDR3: CASTPYGGLIETQYF

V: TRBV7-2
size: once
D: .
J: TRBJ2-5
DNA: TGTGCCAGCAGCTTTTACACGCAAGAGACCCAGTACTTC
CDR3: CASSFYTQETQYF

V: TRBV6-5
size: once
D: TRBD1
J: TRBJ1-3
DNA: TGTGCCAGCAGTTTTGACGGGACAGGGCTTGGAAACACCATATATTTT
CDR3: CASSFDGTGLGNTIYF

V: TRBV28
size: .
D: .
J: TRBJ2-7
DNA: TGTGCCAGCAGTTCGACCCCCTACGAGCAGTACTTC
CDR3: CASSSTPYEQYF

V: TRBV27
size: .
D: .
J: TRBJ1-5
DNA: TGTGCCAGCAGTCCACCTCCCGGGAGCAATCAGCCCCAGCATTTT
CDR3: CASSPPPGSNQPQHF

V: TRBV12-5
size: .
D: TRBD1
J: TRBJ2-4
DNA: TGTGCTAGTGGTTTGATCCGCTCCGGACAGGTAAAAAACATTCAGTACTTC
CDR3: CASGLIRSGQVKNIQYF

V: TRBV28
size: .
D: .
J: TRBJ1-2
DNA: TGTGCCAGCAGTCCCGGGATTTATGGCTACACCTTC
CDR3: CASSPGIYGYTF

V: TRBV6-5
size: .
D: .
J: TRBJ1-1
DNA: TGTGCCAGCAGTTACTGGGGAAACACTGAAGCTTTCTTT
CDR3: CASSYWGNTEAFF

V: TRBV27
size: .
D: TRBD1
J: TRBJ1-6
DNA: TGTGCCAGCAGGACAGGGACCATCTCCTATAATTCACCCCTCCACTTT
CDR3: CASRTGTISYNSPLHF

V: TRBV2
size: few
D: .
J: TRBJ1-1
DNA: TGTGCCAGCAGTGAACAGCTGAACACTGAAGCTTTCTTT
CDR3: CASSEQLNTEAFF

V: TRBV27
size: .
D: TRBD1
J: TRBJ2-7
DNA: TGTGCCAGCAGTTTCCGACAGGGGGCGTCCTACGAGCAGTACTTC
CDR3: CASSFRQGASYEQYF

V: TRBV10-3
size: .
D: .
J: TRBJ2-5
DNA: TGTGCCATCAGTGAGAGGGTGGACCGGGAGACCCAGTACTTC
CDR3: CAISERVDRETQYF

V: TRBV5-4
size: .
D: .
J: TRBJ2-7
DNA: TGTGCCAGCAGCTTGGCTGGGGTTCTCTCCCACGAGCAGTACTTC
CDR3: CASSLAGVLSHEQYF

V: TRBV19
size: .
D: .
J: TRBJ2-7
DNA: TGTGCCAGTAGTCCCCGAACAGGTTCCTACGAGCAGTACTTC
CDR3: CASSPRTGSYEQYF

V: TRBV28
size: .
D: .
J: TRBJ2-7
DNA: TGTGCCAGCAGTCTCGGAGGGGGTGTTAGCTCCTACGAGCAGTACTTC
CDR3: CASSLGGGVSSYEQYF

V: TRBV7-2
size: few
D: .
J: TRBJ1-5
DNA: TGTGCCAGCAGCTTAGTCAAGGTTCGGCAGCCCCAGCATTTT
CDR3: CASSLVKVRQPQHF

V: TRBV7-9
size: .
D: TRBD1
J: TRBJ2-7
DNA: TGTGCCAGCAGCCGGATCGGGACAGGGGTCTACGAGCAGTACTTC
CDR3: CASSRIGTGVYEQYF

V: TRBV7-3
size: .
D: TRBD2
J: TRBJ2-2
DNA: TGTGCCAGCAGATTAGCGGGAGGGCCGAACACCGGGGAGCTGTTTTTT
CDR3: CASRLAGGPNTGELFF

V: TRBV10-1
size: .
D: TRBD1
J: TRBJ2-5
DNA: TGCGCCAGCAGCGACGGACAGGGTAGTGTGAAGACCCAGTACTTC
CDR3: CASSDGQGSVKTQYF

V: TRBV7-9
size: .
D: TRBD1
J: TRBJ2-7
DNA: TGTGCCAGCAGCTTCGGGACAGCGCACTCCTACGAGCAGTACTTC
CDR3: CASSFGTAHSYEQYF

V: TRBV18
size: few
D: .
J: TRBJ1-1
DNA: TGTGCCAGCTCGGGGCAGTGGAACACTGAAGCTTTCTTT
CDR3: CASSGQWNTEAFF

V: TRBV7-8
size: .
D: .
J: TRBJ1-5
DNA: TGTGCCAGCAGCTTCTCGGTCTCCGGATCCCAGCATTTT
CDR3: CASSFSVSGSQHF

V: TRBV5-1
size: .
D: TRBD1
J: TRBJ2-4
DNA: TGCGCCAGCAGCTTCATCGGACAGGGCAGCAAAAACATTCAGTACTTC
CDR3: CASSFIGQGSKNIQYF

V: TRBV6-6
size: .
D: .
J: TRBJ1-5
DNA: TGTGCCAGCAGCCAGCCGGGTGCGGAGGGCAATCAGCCCCAGCATTTT
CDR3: CASSQPGAEGNQPQHF

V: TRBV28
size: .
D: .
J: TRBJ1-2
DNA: TGTGCCAGCAGTTCCGGTCACCCATTTGGTGGCTACACCTTC
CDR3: CASSSGHPFGGYTF

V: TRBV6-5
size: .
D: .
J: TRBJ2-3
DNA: TGTGCCAGCAGTTACCGGCCGTCGGGCACAGATACGCAGTATTTT
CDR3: CASSYRPSGTDTQYF

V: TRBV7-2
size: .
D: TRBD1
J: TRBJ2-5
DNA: TGTGCCAGCAGTCGGATCCGGGACAGGGGGCTCGTGGAGACCCAGTACTTC
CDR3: CASSRIRDRGLVETQYF

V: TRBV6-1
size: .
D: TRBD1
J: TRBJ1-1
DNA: TGTGCCAGCAGTCCATCAGGGGGGACTGAAGCTTTCTTT
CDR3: CASSPSGGTEAFF

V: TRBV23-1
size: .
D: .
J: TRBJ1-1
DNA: TGCGCCAGCAGTCTACAGCCCAGGGAGTCGGACACTGAAGCTTTCTTT
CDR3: CASSLQPRESDTEAFF

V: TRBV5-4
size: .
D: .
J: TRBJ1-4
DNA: TGTGCCAGCAGCTTGGCGGGGAGGATCGAAAAACTGTTTTTT
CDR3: CASSLAGRIEKLFF

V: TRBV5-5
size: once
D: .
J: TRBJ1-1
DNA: TGTGCCAGCAGCTTGGAGGGCAGGAACACTGAAGCTTTCTTT
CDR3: CASSLEGRNTEAFF

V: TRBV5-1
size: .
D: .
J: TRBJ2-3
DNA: TGCGCCAGCAGCTTAAGACAGGTCACAGATACGCAGTATTTT
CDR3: CASSLRQVTDTQYF

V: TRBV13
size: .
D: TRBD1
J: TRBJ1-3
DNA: TGTGCCAGCAGAGAGCAGGGGGCTGGAAACACCATATATTTT
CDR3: CASREQGAGNTIYF

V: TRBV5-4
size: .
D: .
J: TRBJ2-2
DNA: TGTGCCAGCAGCCAGAATGTGGGGGGAACCGGGGAGCTGTTTTTT
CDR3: CASSQNVGGTGELFF

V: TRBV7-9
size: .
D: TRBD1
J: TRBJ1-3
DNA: TGTGCCAGCAGCTTAATGACAGGGGCGAAAACCACCATATATTTT
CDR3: CASSLMTGAKTTIYF

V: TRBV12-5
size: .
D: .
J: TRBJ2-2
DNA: TGTGCTAGTGGTACAGAAACCGGGGAGCTGTTTTTT
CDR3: CASGTETGELFF

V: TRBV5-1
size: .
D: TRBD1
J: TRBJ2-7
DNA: TGCGCCAGCAGCGCCTCAGGGGGTGCCTACGAGCAGTACTTC
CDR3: CASSASGGAYEQYF

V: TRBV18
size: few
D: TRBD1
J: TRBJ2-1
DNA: TGTGCCAGCTCACGACCGGACAGGGGGCCCTACAATGAGCAGTTCTTC
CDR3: CASSRPDRGPYNEQFF

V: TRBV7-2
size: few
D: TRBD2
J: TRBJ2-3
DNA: TGTGCCAGCAGTGATAGCGGGAGGGCCCCAGATACGCAGTATTTT
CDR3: CASSDSGRAPDTQYF

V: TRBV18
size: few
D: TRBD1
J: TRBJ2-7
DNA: TGTGCCAGCTCACGAACCGGGACAGGGGGCTACGAGCAGTACTTC
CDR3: CASSRTGTGGYEQYF

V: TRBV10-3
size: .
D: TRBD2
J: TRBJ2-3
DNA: TGTGCCATCAGTGATCCTTCTAGCGGGAGTGGCACAGATACGCAGTATTTT
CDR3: CAISDPSSGSGTDTQYF

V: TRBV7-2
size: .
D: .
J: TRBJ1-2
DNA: TGTGCCAGCAGCCCCGGGGGCTATGGCTACACCTTC
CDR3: CASSPGGYGYTF